The source of this TCR beta chain is a study of blood T cell repertoires in COVID-19. Libraries were prepared by immunoSEQ multiplex PCR; TCRdb keeps only in-frame clonotypes and omits some of them. In the table there are approximately 230,000 clones, around 80% of which are singletons. Sequencing used peripheral blood. The clonotype was recovered from an older man with acute or convalescent COVID-19.

Here the CDR3 reads CASSLLFDAGGPHNEQFF. CDR3 DNA: TGTGCCAGCAGCTTATTATTCGACGCGGGAGGGCCCCACAATGAGCAGTTCTTC. V is TRBV7-3 and J is TRBJ2-1; 9 bases fit TRBD2. Germline V gives CDR1 SGHTA, CDR2 FQGTGA. Trimming at V came to 2 bases and at J to 5 bases, leaving 13 bases not matched to a gene. This CDR3 spans 18 amino acids.